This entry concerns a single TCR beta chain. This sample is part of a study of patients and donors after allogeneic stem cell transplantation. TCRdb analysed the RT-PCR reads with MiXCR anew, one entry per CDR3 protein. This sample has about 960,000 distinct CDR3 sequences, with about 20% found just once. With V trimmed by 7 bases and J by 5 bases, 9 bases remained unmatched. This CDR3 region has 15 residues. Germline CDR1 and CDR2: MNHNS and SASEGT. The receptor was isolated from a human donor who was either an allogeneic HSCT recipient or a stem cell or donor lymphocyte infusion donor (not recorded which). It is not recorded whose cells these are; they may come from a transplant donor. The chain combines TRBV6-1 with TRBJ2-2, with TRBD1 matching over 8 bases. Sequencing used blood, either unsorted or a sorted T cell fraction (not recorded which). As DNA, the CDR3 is TGTGCCAGCACGGCATCAGGGGGCAAAACCGGGGAGCTGTTTTTT. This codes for CASTASGGKTGELFF.